This passage covers 5 T cell receptor beta chains from one sample sequenced in a study of pediatric ulcerative colitis. Using immunoSEQ multiplex PCR, the repertoire was profiled, and TCRdb retains in-frame clones only, with some absent. Here the sample spans about 60,000 clones, about 89% being singletons. Source material: blood. The receptors shown here come from a boy aged 10-17 years who was a control in a study of pediatric ulcerative colitis.

V usage is TRBV29-1 and J usage is TRBJ1-2; tentative D call: TRBD1 (6 bases). Germline CDR1 is SQVTM and CDR2 is ANQGSEA. V lost 6 bases and J lost 3, with 20 bases in between. The CDR3 runs to 15 residues. CDR3 amino acids: CSVTFLGGQDYGYTF. In nucleotides, the CDR3 is TGCAGCGTAACCTTCCTGGGGGGCCAAGACTATGGCTACACCTTC.

This chain uses TRBV15 with TRBJ1-3; perhaps TRBD1 as D (6 bases). CDR1 LNHNV and CDR2 YYDKDF come from the germline V gene (reference sequence). V was pared by 4 bases and J by 3 bases, with 13 bases between. The CDR3 runs 15 residues. CDR3 nucleotide sequence: TGTGCCACCAGCATACCGACAGGATTTGGAAACACCATATATTTT. This gives the protein CATSIPTGFGNTIYF.

The rearrangement uses TRBV19 and TRBJ2-1, with 10 positions matching TRBD2. The CDR3 has 16 amino acids. In germline, CDR1 is LNHDA, CDR2 SQIVND (reference sequence). The trim removed 6 bases at V and 4 bases at J, leaving 9 bases unmatched. The DNA of the CDR3 is TGTGCCAGTAGATCGAAGCGGGAGGGAGGGTACAATGAGCAGTTCTTC. Its protein is CASRSKREGGYNEQFF.

The V gene is TRBV19, the J gene TRBJ1-5, with no clear D. Germline CDR1 and CDR2: LNHDA and SQIVND (reference sequence). There are 14 residues in the CDR3. V shed 3 bases and J shed 0 bases, with 6 bases lying between them. CDR3 loop: CASSIETSNQPQHF. CDR3 sequence (DNA): TGTGCCAGTAGTATTGAAACTAGCAATCAGCCCCAGCATTTT.

This clone showed up just once. The rearrangement links TRBV28 to TRBJ2-3, with 9 bases identical to TRBD2. The germline V gene encodes CDR1 MDHEN and CDR2 SYDVKM. The V segment lost 2 bases and the J segment 2 bases; nucleotides outside the gene matches: 8. CDR3 length: 17 residues. CDR3 coding DNA: TGTGCCAGCAGTTTACAATTAGCGGGAGACCTCACAGATACGCAGTATTTT. This sequence encodes CASSLQLAGDLTDTQYF.